The 24 T cell receptor beta chains in this list originate from one sample, sequenced in a study of blood T cell repertoires in COVID-19. Profiling relied on immunoSEQ multiplex PCR, and the TCRdb table lists in-frame clones only, not all of them. The top ten hold less than 30% of the sample, which has 150,000 to 200,000 clones, over 60% seen once. Sequencing was performed on peripheral blood. Receptors originate from a woman between 70 and 85 years old with acute or convalescent COVID-19.

The rearrangement joins TRBV5-1 to TRBJ2-1; TRBD2 matches at 7 bases. This CDR3 is built from 17 residues. V shed 1 base, J shed 0 bases, and the junction held 7 bases outside the gene matches. CDR1 and CDR2 from the germline V gene are SGHRS and YFSETQ. The CDR3 nucleotides are TGCGCCAGCAGCTTGAGAGGGAGGGTTTACTCCTACAATGAGCAGTTCTTC. Encoded protein: CASSLRGRVYSYNEQFF.

There are a few counts of this clone. The chain links TRBV18 to TRBJ2-6; TRBD2 matches at 7 bases. This CDR3 is built from 15 residues. J was trimmed by 2 bases and V by 3 bases; bases with no gene match: 1. The germline V gene has CDR1 KGHSH and CDR2 LQKENI. CDR3 residues: CASSPGRAGANVLTF. Here the CDR3 DNA reads TGTGCCAGCTCACCGGGGAGGGCTGGGGCCAACGTCCTGACTTTC.

The V gene is TRBV6-4, the J gene TRBJ1-5; 9 bases are a match to TRBD1. Germline assignment: CDR1 MRHNA and CDR2 SNTAGT. After removal of 5 bases from V and 4 bases from J, the junction contained 18 bases not matched to a gene. The CDR3 length is 19 residues. CDR3 in DNA: TGTGCCAGCAGTTTGGCTTCGGTTAATACAGGGGGCGCGAATCAGCCCCAGCATTTT. It is translated as CASSLASVNTGGANQPQHF.

The chain combines TRBV5-4 with TRBJ2-3, with 7 bases lining up with TRBD2. Trimming removed 0 bases from V and 0 bases from J; junction bases left unmatched: 7. The CDR3 contains 17 residues. CDR1 and CDR2 from the germline V gene are SGHNT and YYREEE (reference sequence). CDR3 in amino acids: CASSLGPGGPSTDTQYF. DNA of the CDR3: TGTGCCAGCAGCTTGGGTCCGGGAGGTCCCAGCACAGATACGCAGTATTTT.

CDR3 residues: CASSAGGADTQYF. For the CDR3, the DNA is TGTGCCAGTTCAGCGGGAGGGGCAGATACGCAGTATTTT. The chain combines TRBV19 with TRBJ2-3, with 10 bases lining up with TRBD2. The CDR3 runs to 13 residues. Germline V lookup: CDR1 LNHDA, CDR2 SQIVND (reference sequence). The junction had 3 bases not matched to a gene; V was cut back by 8 bases and J by 4 bases.

This chain links TRBV18 with TRBJ1-2; TRBD1 matches 7 bases. Germline V gene data show CDR1 as KGHSH and CDR2 as LQKENI. J gave up 2 bases and V 3 bases, and 0 bases lay outside the gene matches. The length of the CDR3 is 13 residues. For the CDR3, the DNA is TGTGCCAGCTCACCGGACAGGAACTATGGCTACACCTTC. Protein sequence: CASSPDRNYGYTF. The full variable domain, completed using reference TRBV18 and TRBJ1-2, is NAGVMQNPRHLVRRRGQEARLRCSPMKGHSHVYWYRQLPEEGLKFMVYLQKENIIDESGMPKERFSAEFPKEGPSILRIQQVVRGDSAAYFCASSPDRNYGYTFGSGTRLTVV.

The chain combines TRBV15 with TRBJ2-4; a weak D match, TRBD2 (5 bases). The germline gives CDR1 LNHNV, CDR2 YYDKDF (reference sequence). V lost 1 base and J 4 bases, leaving 17 bases between the germline ends. The CDR3 covers 17 residues. CDR3 residues: CATSRGGTRVGKNIQYF. The CDR3, as DNA: TGTGCCACCAGCAGAGGGGGTACGAGGGTGGGGAAAAACATTCAGTACTTC.

The CDR3 is CAFPSPGYREYGYTF. CDR3 DNA: TGTGCCTTTCCGAGCCCGGGTTACCGAGAATATGGCTACACCTTC. The chain combines TRBV30 with TRBJ1-2, with D uncertain. The CDR3 extends over 15 amino acids. Germline CDR1 reads GTSNPN; CDR2 reads SVGIG (reference sequence). Trimming took 7 bases from V and 5 from J, leaving 23 bases between them.

The chain combines TRBV12-5 with TRBJ1-5, with D possibly being TRBD1 (5 bases). The CDR3 runs 16 residues. V gave up 1 base and J gave up 3 bases, with 13 bases separating them. Germline-derived CDR1 and CDR2 are LGHNT and FRNRAP. CDR3 nucleotides: TGTGCTAGTGGTTTGGGGCAGGGATTCGACAATCAGCCCCAGCATTTT. It specifies CASGLGQGFDNQPQHF.

The rearrangement uses TRBV3-1 (or the pseudogene TRBV3-2) and TRBJ2-7; D may be TRBD1 (5 bases). Trimming took off 1 base at V and 2 bases at J, with 9 bases between the two ends. This CDR3 is 14 amino acids long. The V gene's germline CDR1 is LGHDT and CDR2 YNNKEL (reference sequence). CDR3 sequence (DNA): TGTGCCAGCAGCCAAGCAGGGCTAGCCTACGAGCAGTACTTC. Its protein is CASSQAGLAYEQYF.

The sample holds a few counts of this clone. The rearrangement links TRBV9 to TRBJ2-1, with 7 nucleotides matching TRBD2. V lost 3 bases, J lost 10 bases, and 13 bases stayed unmatched. The CDR3 extends over 15 amino acids. In germline, CDR1 is SGDLS, CDR2 YYNGEE. The CDR3 DNA reads TGTGCCAGCAGCGCCACGCTAGCGGCGACCCGAGAGCAGTTCTTC. Amino acids: CASSATLAATREQFF. The variable domain in full, completed from reference TRBV9 and TRBJ2-1, reads DSGVTQTPKHLITATGQRVTLRCSPRSGDLSVYWYQQSLDQGLQFLIQYYNGEERAKGNILERFSAQQFPDLHSELNLSSLELGDSALYFCASSATLAATREQFFGPGTRLTVL.

The rearrangement links TRBV18 to TRBJ2-3; 14 positions agree with TRBD2. There are 21 residues in the CDR3. Germline-derived CDR1 and CDR2 are KGHSH and LQKENI. After removal of 3 bases from V and 3 bases from J, the junction contained 17 bases not matched to a gene. CDR3 in DNA: TGTGCCAGCTCACCCAACCCCGGGACTAGCGGGAGCCACAGTACGACAGATACGCAGTATTTT. This codes for CASSPNPGTSGSHSTTDTQYF.

The chain joins TRBV18 to TRBJ2-5, with D possibly being TRBD1 (6 bases). CDR3 length: 15 amino acids. V was clipped by 3 bases and J by 5 bases, with 16 bases between them. CDR1 and CDR2 (germline): KGHSH, LQKENI. Here the CDR3 DNA reads TGTGCCAGCTCACCGACCAAACAGGGTGTGGAGACCCAGTACTTC. It specifies CASSPTKQGVETQYF.

J is TRBJ2-3 and V is TRBV18; 14 nucleotides line up with TRBD2. The V and J ends lost 3 bases and 0 bases, in that order; junction bases with no gene match: 2. Germline CDR1 KGHSH, CDR2 LQKENI. The CDR3 is 17 amino acids. The CDR3 loop reads CASSPGLAGDSTDTQYF. CDR3 coding DNA: TGTGCCAGCTCACCGGGACTAGCGGGGGACAGCACAGATACGCAGTATTTT.

The genes are TRBV11-2 and TRBJ1-1; a weak D match, TRBD1 (6 bases). Trimming stripped 1 base from V and 5 bases from J, with 11 bases between. The CDR3 contains 14 residues. Germline CDR1 is SGHAT and CDR2 is FQNNGV. The CDR3 region has the DNA TGTGCCAGCAGCTTAGGGCAGGGGTGGACTGAAGCTTTCTTT. It yields the protein CASSLGQGWTEAFF.

The chain combines TRBV12-3 or TRBV12-4 with TRBJ2-1; D uncertain. The CDR3 runs 11 residues. V lost 6 bases, J lost 6 bases, and 6 bases lay in between. The CDR3 spells CASSYSNEQFF. The CDR3 DNA sequence: TGTGCCAGCAGCTATAGCAATGAGCAGTTCTTC.

This clone was found many times. The chain uses TRBV7-3 and TRBJ1-6; 9 bases are shared with TRBD1. V dropped 5 bases and J dropped 7; count of bases not matched to a gene: 3. The CDR3 covers 14 residues. The germline V gene has CDR1 SGHTA and CDR2 FQGTGA. CDR3 bases: TGTGCCAGCAGCCTAGGGACAGGGAATTCACCCCTCCACTTT. Translated: CASSLGTGNSPLHF. Supplemented by reference TRBV7-3 and TRBJ1-6, the full variable domain reads GAGVSQTPSNKVTEKGKYVELRCDPISGHTALYWYRQSLGQGPEFLIYFQGTGAADDSGLPNDRFFAVRPEGSVSTLKIQRTERGDSAVYLCASSLGTGNSPLHFGNGTRLTVT.

V and J are TRBV12-3 or TRBV12-4 and TRBJ2-5, with 7 nucleotides matching TRBD2. Unmatched junction bases numbered 7, after V lost 7 bases and J lost 5 bases. The CDR3 length is 13 residues. CDR3 DNA sequence: TGTGCCAGCAAGGGACCGCGGGGGGAGACCCAGTACTTC. Translating it yields CASKGPRGETQYF.

The rearrangement uses TRBV6-1 and TRBJ1-5; D is perhaps TRBD1 (6 bases). Germline assignment: CDR1 MNHNS and CDR2 SASEGT. Trimming took 4 bases from V and 3 from J, leaving 16 bases between them. The CDR3 has 16 residues. CDR3 DNA: TGTGCCAGCAGTGCCAGGGGACTAGATCCCAATCAGCCCCAGCATTTT. Translating gives CASSARGLDPNQPQHF.

The chain is built from TRBV11-1 and TRBJ2-7; tentatively, D is TRBD2 (5 bases). This CDR3 comprises 13 residues. From germline, CDR1 is SGHAT and CDR2 FQDESV (reference sequence). V lost 5 bases and J 4 bases, leaving 12 bases between the germline ends. CDR3: CASSITGDYEQYF. DNA for the CDR3: TGTGCCAGCAGCATAACCGGGGATTACGAGCAGTACTTC.

This chain's CDR3 is CASSPLSGVTEAFF. The CDR3 nucleotides read TGTGCCAGCTCACCACTCTCAGGGGTGACTGAAGCTTTCTTT. The genes are TRBV18 and TRBJ1-1; a weak D match, TRBD1 (6 bases). There are 14 residues in the CDR3. The germline CDR1 and CDR2 sequences are KGHSH and LQKENI. V gave up 1 base and J gave up 5 bases, with 11 bases separating them.

This sequence joins TRBV7-9 and TRBJ2-1; D call uncertain. In germline, CDR1 is SEHNR, CDR2 FQNEAQ (reference sequence). The CDR3 length is 15 residues. Trimming removed 5 bases at V and 9 bases at J, with 20 bases between. CDR3 sequence: CASSEISFRSSEQFF. In DNA, the CDR3 is TGTGCCAGCAGCGAGATCTCTTTTAGATCGAGTGAGCAGTTCTTC.

J is TRBJ1-2 and V is TRBV6-1; no definite D call. The CDR3 covers 16 residues. V was pared by 0 bases and J by 7 bases, with 18 bases between. The germline gives CDR1 MNHNS, CDR2 SASEGT. In DNA, the CDR3 is TGTGCCAGCAGTGAAGCTCATACTCGGGAAGGATCTGGCTACACCTTC. Translation gives CASSEAHTREGSGYTF.

The rearrangement links TRBV2 to TRBJ1-3; D gene uncertain. Germline V gene sequence: CDR1 SNHLY, CDR2 FYNNEI. Trimming shortened V by 3 bases and J by 2 bases, and 8 bases separated the two germline ends. CDR3 length equals 14 residues. CDR3 in DNA: TGTGCCAGCAGTGATCGGCTAGCTGGAAACACCATATATTTT. Translation: CASSDRLAGNTIYF. Variable domain in full (rest from reference TRBV2 and TRBJ1-3): EPEVTQTPSHQVTQMGQEVILRCVPISNHLYFYWYRQILGQKVEFLVSFYNNEISEKSEIFDDQFSVERPDGSNFTLKIRSTKLEDSAMYFCASSDRLAGNTIYFGEGSWLTVV.